The 27 T cell receptor beta chains listed next were all sequenced from one sample in a study of T cell responses to AZD1222 COVID-19 vaccine. The table came from immunoSEQ multiplex PCR; TCRdb's copy has only in-frame clones and leaves some out. The repertoire holds 110,000 to 150,000 clones, with roughly 88% as singletons. The input for sequencing was peripheral blood, taken on day 0 of AZD1222 vaccination. These TCRs come from an adult in good health.

This chain connects TRBV19 to TRBJ1-2; 10 nucleotides line up with TRBD1. V shed 10 bases and J 8 bases; nucleotides not matched to a gene: 16. CDR3 length: 15 residues. Germline V gives CDR1 LNHDA, CDR2 SQIVND (reference sequence). Here the CDR3 DNA reads TGTGCCACGGCGACCGGGACAGGGGTAGTGGGGGGCTACACCTTC. This codes for CATATGTGVVGGYTF.

On this clone itself: Germline and junction disagree at one end, which may indicate a read error. J is TRBJ2-1 and V is TRBV6-5; no firm D call. In germline, CDR1 is MNHEY, CDR2 SVGAGI. The CDR3 has 12 amino acids. This chain's CDR3 is CASSTFYSEQFF. Written as DNA, the CDR3 is TGTGCCAGCAGTACCTTCTACAGTGAGCAGTTCTTC.

For the CDR3, the DNA is TGCGCCAGCAGCCAAGGACCTTATACCCCGGGCTACGAGCAGTACTTC. Translated: CASSQGPYTPGYEQYF. The J gene is TRBJ2-7, the V gene TRBV4-1; no clear D. The CDR3 sequence is 16 residues long. The germline V gene encodes CDR1 MGHRA and CDR2 YSYEKL. Trimming took off 1 base at V and 3 bases at J, with 16 bases between the two ends.

V gene TRBV10-3 combines with J gene TRBJ2-1; 10 bases match TRBD2. Trimming at V came to 6 bases and at J to 4 bases, leaving 6 bases not matched to a gene. This CDR3 is 15 amino acids long. Germline CDR1 is ENHRY and CDR2 is SYGVKD. The CDR3 reads CAISRAGGDYNEQFF. The CDR3 DNA follows: TGTGCCATCAGCCGAGCGGGGGGGGATTACAATGAGCAGTTCTTC.

The J gene is TRBJ1-3, the V gene TRBV12-3 or TRBV12-4; the D gene is possibly TRBD1 (6 bases). CDR3 size: 13 residues. The V end lost 11 bases, the J end lost 6 bases, and 17 bases lay between the germline ends. The CDR3 spells CAAGAANANTIYF. The CDR3 coding sequence is TGTGCCGCGGGGGCCGCCAACGCAAACACCATATATTTT.

This clone was recorded a few times. The chain has TRBV6-6 and TRBJ2-3, with D perhaps TRBD2 (5 bases). CDR1 and CDR2 (germline): MNHNY, SVGAGI (reference sequence). This CDR3 is built from 13 residues. Trimming took off 2 bases at V and 5 bases at J, with 8 bases between the two ends. CDR3 sequence: CASSYRTGDTQYF. DNA for the CDR3: TGTGCCAGCAGTTACCGGACTGGAGATACGCAGTATTTT.

The genes are TRBV7-2 and TRBJ1-2, with D perhaps matching TRBD1 (5 bases). V lost 5 bases to trimming and J lost 8 bases, with 24 bases between them. The germline V gene encodes CDR1 SGHTA and CDR2 FQGNSA. The CDR3 consists of 16 residues. CDR3 nucleotide sequence: TGTGCCAGCAGCCCTCCTTCGACTTGGACGGGGGAAGGCTACACCTTC. Translation gives CASSPPSTWTGEGYTF.

V and J are TRBV10-3 and TRBJ2-7; TRBD1 or TRBD2 may be the D gene (5 bases each). The CDR3 consists of 13 residues. Trimming removed 10 bases from V and 1 base from J, with 14 bases in between. Germline CDR1 ENHRY, CDR2 SYGVKD. The CDR3 reads CATRASSSYEQYF. The CDR3 DNA is TGTGCCACCAGGGCTAGCAGTTCCTACGAGCAGTACTTC.

The chain employs TRBV5-1 and TRBJ2-3, with D maybe TRBD2 (6 bases). Germline values: CDR1 SGHRS, CDR2 YFSETQ. The CDR3 loop spans 17 amino acids. V gave up 0 bases and J gave up 1 base, with 15 bases separating them. Written as DNA, the CDR3 is TGCGCCAGCAGCTTGGAGGCCAGGTCTAGCGGCACAGATACGCAGTATTTT. Translating gives CASSLEARSSGTDTQYF. Looking up the rest from reference TRBV5-1 and TRBJ2-3 gives the full variable domain: KAGVTQTPRYLIKTRGQQVTLSCSPISGHRSVSWYQQTPGQGLQFLFEYFSETQRNKGNFPGRFSGRQFSNSRSEMNVSTLELGDSALYLCASSLEARSSGTDTQYFGPGTRLTVL.

The chain has TRBV21-1 and TRBJ1-6. TRBV21-1 is a listed pseudogene. The CDR3 is 14 amino acids. CDR3 DNA sequence: TGTGCCAGCAGCAGGAGCTCCTATAATTCACCCCTCCACTTT. As protein: CASSRSSYNSPLHF.

The chain employs TRBV7-8 and TRBJ1-2, with D maybe TRBD1 (5 bases). CDR1 and CDR2 (germline): SGHVS, FQNEAQ. The V end lost 0 bases, the J end lost 3 bases, and 17 bases lay between the germline ends. The CDR3 has 17 residues. CDR3 DNA: TGTGCCAGCAGCTTAGCCATCGTACCGGGGACCCACTATGGCTACACCTTC. Translated, it gives CASSLAIVPGTHYGYTF.

The chain couples TRBV5-6 to TRBJ1-2; D may be TRBD1 (5 bases). The CDR3 sequence is 14 residues long. The V and J ends lost 2 bases and 7 bases respectively, with 15 bases between them. Germline CDR1 is SGHDT and CDR2 is YYEEEE. CDR3 in DNA: TGTGCCAGCAGCTTCCGGGTCCCGAGGGGTGGCTACACCTTC. Translation: CASSFRVPRGGYTF.

This chain uses TRBV29-1 with TRBJ1-1, with D possibly being TRBD1 (5 bases). The CDR3 is 11 amino acids. The ends were cut back, 6 bases at V and 3 bases at J, with 8 bases in the middle. Germline V gives CDR1 SQVTM, CDR2 ANQGSEA. The CDR3 DNA reads TGCAGCGTGGGGGGGGACACTGAAGCTTTCTTT. It is translated as CSVGGDTEAFF.

This clone was seen more than once but under ten times. V usage is TRBV15 and J usage is TRBJ1-5; D is unresolved. V was clipped by 1 base and J by 2 bases, with 9 bases between them. This CDR3 is built from 15 residues. The germline CDR1 and CDR2 sequences are LNHNV and YYDKDF (reference sequence). Written as DNA, the CDR3 is TGTGCCACCAGCAGAGGGCAGGACGGCAATCAGCCCCAGCATTTT. Encoded protein: CATSRGQDGNQPQHF. The full variable domain, with the rest looked up from reference TRBV15 and TRBJ1-5, is DAMVIQNPRYQVTQFGKPVTLSCSQTLNHNVMYWYQQKSSQAPKLLFHYYDKDFNNEADTPDNFQSRRPNTSFCFLDIRSPGLGDTAMYLCATSRGQDGNQPQHFGDGTRLSIL.

The chain joins TRBV3-1 (or the pseudogene TRBV3-2) to TRBJ1-2, with 8 bases aligning to TRBD1. The V segment lost 3 bases and the J segment 4 bases; nucleotides outside the gene matches: 4. From germline, CDR1 is LGHDT and CDR2 YNNKEL (reference sequence). The CDR3 runs 14 residues. CDR3 sequence: CASSHLDRAYGYTF. The CDR3 bases are TGTGCCAGCAGCCACTTGGACAGGGCCTATGGCTACACCTTC.

This chain joins TRBV7-8 and TRBJ1-2, with unresolved D. This CDR3 is 13 amino acids long. Trimming removed 4 bases at V and 8 bases at J, with 14 bases between. The germline V gene encodes CDR1 SGHVS and CDR2 FQNEAQ. CDR3 amino acids: CASSSRTAGGYTF. The CDR3 bases are TGTGCCAGCAGCTCCAGGACGGCCGGAGGCTACACCTTC.

The V call is TRBV4-1, the J call TRBJ2-6; perhaps D is TRBD1 or TRBD2 (5 bases each). CDR3 length: 14 amino acids. Looked up from germline, CDR1 is MGHRA and CDR2 is YSYEKL. Trimming stripped 4 bases from V and 4 bases from J, with 8 bases between. CDR3 residues: CASSPGPGANVLTF. The CDR3 DNA is TGCGCCAGCAGCCCGGGGCCAGGGGCCAACGTCCTGACTTTC.

The CDR3 DNA follows: TGTGCCAGCTCTTCGGACAGGACTACGCAGTATTTT. Its translation is CASSSDRTTQYF. The V call is TRBV18, the J call TRBJ2-3; 7 bases align to TRBD1. V lost 6 bases, J lost 8 bases, and 5 bases stayed unmatched. The germline V gene has CDR1 KGHSH and CDR2 LQKENI. The CDR3 contains 12 residues.

V usage is TRBV7-5 and J usage is TRBJ2-7; the listed D gene, TRBD1, was not tested against the DNA. TRBV7-5 is a recognized pseudogene. The CDR3 covers 16 residues. The CDR3 coding sequence is TGTGCCAGAAGCCCGCCGGGACACTCAAGCTCCTACGAGCAGTACTTC. Encoded protein: CARSPPGHSSSYEQYF.

V and J are TRBV27 and TRBJ2-7; 7 positions match TRBD1. Trimming took 3 bases from V and 5 from J; bases not matched to a gene: 7. Germline V CDR1 and CDR2: MNHEY, SMNVEV (reference sequence). This CDR3 comprises 14 residues. This CDR3 reads CASSFATGVNEQYF. In DNA, the CDR3 is TGTGCCAGCAGTTTCGCCACAGGGGTAAACGAGCAGTACTTC.

The J gene is TRBJ2-5, the V gene TRBV11-2; D perhaps matches TRBD1 (6 bases). This CDR3 is built from 14 residues. The V end was cut by 5 bases, the J end by 3 bases, with 13 bases between. Germline V gives CDR1 SGHAT, CDR2 FQNNGV. The CDR3 DNA reads as TGTGCCAGCAGCCCGACAGGTCTGGAAGAGACCCAGTACTTC. It encodes CASSPTGLEETQYF. Using reference TRBV11-2 and TRBJ2-5 for the parts outside the CDR3, the full variable domain is EAGVAQSPRYKIIEKRQSVAFWCNPISGHATLYWYQQILGQGPKLLIQFQNNGVVDDSQLPKDRFSAERLKGVDSTLKIQPAKLEDSAVYLCASSPTGLEETQYFGPGTRLLVL.

In DNA, the CDR3 is TGTGCCAGAAAGTACAGGGCGGGAGTTCGGACAGATACGCAGTATTTT. Amino acid sequence: CARKYRAGVRTDTQYF. The chain has TRBV21-1 and TRBJ2-3; the table's D gene call, TRBD2, was not cross checked with the DNA. TRBV21-1 counts as a pseudogene. The CDR3 length is 16 residues.

CDR3 loop: CASSLDRGDNSPLHF. The CDR3 DNA reads as TGTGCCAGCAGCTTAGACAGGGGCGATAATTCACCCCTCCACTTT. The chain employs TRBV7-8 and TRBJ1-6, with TRBD1 matching over 7 bases. V lost 1 base and J lost 5; bases outside the gene matches: 2. CDR1 and CDR2 (germline): SGHVS, FQNEAQ. This CDR3 has 15 residues. Based on the CDR3 plus reference TRBV7-8 and TRBJ1-6, the full variable domain is GAGVSQSPRYKVAKRGQDVALRCDPISGHVSLFWYQQALGQGPEFLTYFQNEAQLDKSGLPSDRFFAERPEGSVSTLKIQRTQQEDSAVYLCASSLDRGDNSPLHFGNGTRLTVT.

The V and J genes are TRBV25-1 and TRBJ2-1; possibly TRBD1 for D (5 bases). CDR3 length equals 13 residues. The V and J ends lost 6 bases and 0 bases respectively, with 6 bases between them. CDR1 is MGHDK and CDR2 is SYGVNS in the germline V gene. CDR3 bases: TGTGCCAGCAGGGACATCTCCTACAATGAGCAGTTCTTC. As protein: CASRDISYNEQFF.

J is TRBJ1-6 and V is TRBV9, with D possibly matching TRBD1 (6 bases). V was trimmed by 0 bases and J by 5 bases, leaving 12 bases between them. CDR3 size: 16 residues. Looked up from germline, CDR1 is SGDLS and CDR2 is YYNGEE. In DNA, the CDR3 is TGTGCCAGCAGCGTAGCTCGGACAGACAATAATTCACCCCTCCACTTT. Protein product: CASSVARTDNNSPLHF.

The chain uses TRBV21-1 and TRBJ1-2. TRBV21-1 is labeled a pseudogene. The CDR3 runs to 17 residues. CDR3 region: CASSRAQGGRLNYGYTF. The CDR3 DNA reads TGTGCCAGCAGCAGGGCACAGGGAGGTCGACTTAACTATGGCTACACCTTC.

This clone was picked up a small number of times. J is TRBJ1-4 and V is TRBV28; maybe TRBD1 (6 bases). The CDR3 length is 13 residues. With 3 bases removed from V and 8 bases from J, the gap between germline ends came to 10 bases. CDR1 MDHEN and CDR2 SYDVKM come from the germline V gene. CDR3: CASSLGGEEKLFF. CDR3 bases: TGTGCCAGCAGTTTGGGGGGCGAGGAAAAACTGTTTTTT. Drawing the rest from reference TRBV28 and TRBJ1-4, the complete variable domain is DVKVTQSSRYLVKRTGEKVFLECVQDMDHENMFWYRQDPGLGLRLIYFSYDVKMKEKGDIPEGYSVSREKKERFSLILESASTNQTSMYLCASSLGGEEKLFFGSGTQLSVL.